The clone carrying this TCR beta chain was seen only a few times. What it recognizes is unknown. One entry per CDR3 protein, called by TCRdb with MiXCR from the RT-PCR reads. This table has fewer than 550,000 distinct CDR3 sequences, 25% appearing once. This entry belongs to a study of response to subunit inactivated influenza vaccine. Notes on the study in general: Seasonal influenza vaccination, on each occasion, was suggested by the authors to recruit few new T cells.

The CDR3 is 16 residues long. Germline CDR1 reads SNHLY; CDR2 reads FYNNEI. The V segment lost 7 bases and the J segment 4 bases; nucleotides outside the gene matches: 14. The TCR was taken from a man aged 45-65 years who received an inactivated influenza vaccine. The starting material was CD4+ T cells sorted from PBMCs, obtained around 5 days after vaccination. The genes are TRBV2 and TRBJ1-1; 8 bases line up with TRBD1. CDR3 residues: CASTSNPVDRGTEAFF. For the CDR3, the DNA is TGTGCCAGCACCTCTAACCCCGTTGACAGGGGCACTGAAGCTTTCTTT.